The rows below give T cell receptor beta chains drawn from one sample of a study of neurological immune-mediated disorders. One entry per CDR3 protein results from TCRdb running MiXCR on the 5' RACE reads. The sample contains some 48,000 distinct CDR3 sequences, 20% to 25% of which appear only once. The sequenced sample was PBMCs. These receptors were obtained from a man in his fifties or sixties with HTLV-1-associated myelopathy (HAM/TSP). The CDR3 runs from the conserved cysteine through the conserved F or W. A D gene is named only where the DNA matches it firmly. Only part of the rows carry a size: once, few, many, or a class if the clone is expanded.

v_call	j_call	d_call	cdr3_length	clone_size	cdr3_aa	cdr3_nt
TRBV20-1	TRBJ2-5	-	15	many	CSADPGPLYQETQYF	TGCAGTGCGGACCCGGGACCTCTATACCAAGAGACCCAGTACTTC
TRBV20-1	TRBJ2-5	-	15	many	CSARDFKASQETQYF	TGCAGTGCTAGAGATTTTAAAGCGTCTCAAGAGACCCAGTACTTC
TRBV7-8	TRBJ1-1	-	15	many	CASSPPGGRGTEAFF	TGTGCCAGCAGCCCCCCCGGAGGGAGAGGCACTGAAGCTTTCTTT
TRBV5-1	TRBJ1-1	TRBD1	13	-	CASTLGQGESTFF	TGCGCCAGCACCCTGGGACAGGGGGAATCGACTTTCTTT
TRBV20-1	TRBJ1-3	TRBD1	20	-	CSARDIRGQGASLSGNTIYF	TGCAGTGCTAGAGATATTAGAGGACAGGGGGCGAGTTTGTCTGGAAACACCATATATTTT
TRBV30	TRBJ1-2	-	14	-	CAWSVGRVDYGYTF	TGTGCCTGGAGTGTCGGCAGGGTGGACTATGGCTACACCTTC
TRBV5-4	TRBJ1-4	TRBD1	14	-	CASSLQGANEKLFF	TGTGCCAGCAGCTTACAGGGGGCTAATGAAAAACTGTTTTTT
TRBV14	TRBJ1-1	-	13	many	CASSQVQGSWAFF	TGTGCCAGCAGCCAAGTTCAGGGATCGTGGGCTTTCTTT
TRBV28	TRBJ2-7	-	15	many	CASSLPHRGTYEQYF	TGTGCCAGCAGTTTACCCCACCGGGGCACCTACGAGCAGTACTTC
TRBV29-1	TRBJ1-5	-	15	many	CSVAEGGVGNQPQHF	TGCAGCGTTGCCGAGGGGGGAGTCGGCAATCAGCCCCAGCATTTT
TRBV5-1	TRBJ2-5	TRBD1	12	many	CASTGDRETQYF	TGCGCCAGCACGGGGGACAGGGAGACCCAGTACTTC
TRBV10-3	TRBJ2-5	TRBD2	18	many	CAISARGPTEREAETQYF	TGTGCCATCAGTGCCCGGGGCCCCACGGAACGGGAGGCGGAGACCCAGTACTTC
TRBV29-1	TRBJ2-6	-	15	many	CSVDFRRSGANVLTF	TGCAGCGTTGATTTTCGGCGGTCTGGGGCCAACGTCCTGACTTTC
TRBV20-1	TRBJ2-1	TRBD1	15	many	CSASDREQPYNEQFF	TGCAGTGCTAGCGACAGGGAGCAACCTTACAATGAGCAGTTCTTC
TRBV6-1	TRBJ1-1	TRBD1	19	once	CASSIPTGTGGGGNTEAFF	TGTGCTAGCAGCATACCTACCGGGACAGGGGGCGGCGGGAACACTGAAGCTTTCTTT
TRBV29-1	TRBJ2-5	TRBD2	16	many	CSVVPGRSGSQETQYF	TGCAGCGTTGTCCCGGGACGTAGCGGGAGTCAAGAGACCCAGTACTTC
TRBV12-3/TRBV12-4	TRBJ2-3	TRBD2	12	-	CASSTTSPKQYF	TGTGCCAGCAGCACGACTAGCCCAAAGCAGTATTTT
TRBV20-1	TRBJ1-3	-	16	many	CSARDFLGEGGNTIYF	TGCAGTGCTAGAGATTTCTTAGGGGAGGGAGGAAACACCATATATTTT
TRBV12-3/TRBV12-4	TRBJ1-4	-	15	many	CASSPGRGQAEKLFF	TGTGCCAGCAGTCCCGGACGTGGGCAGGCCGAAAAACTGTTTTTT
TRBV7-9	TRBJ1-4	-	16	medium-sized	CASSLLQGATNEKLFF	TGTGCCAGCAGCCTATTACAGGGAGCAACTAATGAAAAACTGTTTTTT
TRBV5-1	TRBJ2-2	-	16	many	CASSEGGAMNTGELFF	TGCGCCAGCAGCGAAGGGGGGGCGATGAACACCGGGGAGCTGTTTTTT
TRBV28	TRBJ1-1	TRBD1	16	many	CASSSGTVNMNTEAFF	TGTGCCAGCAGCTCCGGGACAGTCAATATGAACACTGAAGCTTTCTTT
TRBV27	TRBJ1-5	TRBD1	20	many	CASSLLVAGGRVRGNQPQHF	TGTGCCAGCAGTTTACTGGTGGCAGGGGGGAGGGTAAGGGGGAATCAGCCCCAGCATTTT
TRBV6-6	TRBJ1-5	TRBD1	17	many	CASSFFQGGSSNQPQHF	TGTGCCAGCAGCTTCTTTCAGGGGGGTTCGAGCAATCAGCCCCAGCATTTT
TRBV5-1	TRBJ1-2	TRBD1	14	many	CASRPTGVNYGYTF	TGCGCCAGCAGGCCGACAGGGGTAAACTATGGCTACACCTTC
TRBV5-1	TRBJ2-3	-	15	once	CASSLRGQTTDTQYF	TGCGCCAGCAGCCTCCGGGGCCAGACCACAGATACGCAGTATTTT
TRBV20-1	TRBJ1-1	TRBD1	17	-	CSASGWGTGAVGTEAFF	TGCAGTGCCAGTGGGTGGGGGACAGGGGCCGTGGGCACTGAAGCTTTCTTT
TRBV28	TRBJ1-2	-	12	many	CASRIGNYGYTF	TGTGCCAGCAGGATTGGAAACTATGGCTACACCTTC
TRBV4-1	TRBJ1-4	TRBD1	15	once	CASSQTGTGFSKLFF	TGCGCCAGCAGCCAGACCGGGACAGGATTTTCAAAACTGTTTTTT
TRBV5-4	TRBJ2-3	TRBD1	15	-	CASSPRDRATDTQYF	TGTGCCAGCAGCCCTCGGGACAGGGCTACAGATACGCAGTATTTT
TRBV5-6	TRBJ1-5	-	15	many	CASSSRQVPNQPQHF	TGTGCCAGCAGCTCACGACAGGTCCCCAATCAGCCCCAGCATTTT
TRBV18	TRBJ1-1	-	15	many	CASSTGTAMNTEAFF	TGTGCCAGCTCCACCGGGACGGCCATGAACACTGAAGCTTTCTTT
TRBV20-1	TRBJ1-2	-	14	many	CSAREGGRRYGYTF	TGCAGTGCTAGAGAAGGGGGGCGCCGCTATGGCTACACCTTC
TRBV6-5	TRBJ2-6	-	14	many	CASSYGSGANVLTF	TGTGCCAGCAGTTACGGGTCTGGGGCCAACGTCCTGACTTTC
TRBV12-3/TRBV12-4	TRBJ1-3	TRBD1	15	-	CASSPRDRGGNTIYF	TGTGCCAGCAGCCCGCGGGACAGGGGAGGAAACACCATATATTTT